This T cell receptor (beta chain) stems from a study of T-cell memory formation after mild COVID-19. Study-wide results and limits: Clones from the second wave (peaking day 37) had unconfirmed SARS-CoV-2 specificity. Some clones that responded turned up in pre-infection memory, which suggests that cross-reactive memory joined in.

In its sample, this clonotype was seen many times. What it recognizes is unknown. TCRdb processed the 5' RACE reads anew with MiXCR; each CDR3 protein has one entry. The sample holds under 350,000 distinct CDR3 sequences, 15% to 20% seen once. The CDR3 length is 14 residues. V was clipped by 3 bases and J by 3 bases, with 12 bases between them. Per germline, CDR1 WNHNN and CDR2 SYGVQD (reference sequence). This clonotype originated in a man between 18 and 29 years old who had mild COVID-19 (a few samples of this study predate the infection). Cell type and time point are not known. The V call is TRBV10-1, the J call TRBJ2-7, with TRBD2 as a possible D gene (6 bases). The sequenced material came from PBMCs or a T cell subset sorted from them (not recorded which). The CDR3 DNA sequence: TGCGCCAGCAGTGAAGGGGACTCCCGCTACGAGCAGTACTTC. It translates to CASSEGDSRYEQYF.